Sequencing of this TCR beta chain was carried out in a study of shared clonotypes between healthy human individuals (dated by TCRdb to 2020 to 2021). Describing the broader study: The cohort included three men and two women between 18 and 49 years of age. Per donor, three plates each were used for CD4 naive and CD4 memory, two for CD8 naive, and one for CD8 memory. The study deeply sequenced blood TCR repertoires of about five healthy adults to estimate repertoire size and the extent of clonotype sharing between individuals. Different laboratories and diverse techniques were used to prepare libraries and sequence TCR repertoires, to increase sequencing depth and limit assay-specific biases. Each donor's leukapheresis produced roughly between about 0.9 and 9.5 billion PBMCs.

Regarding this clone: The clone's antigen remains unknown. There are no base qualities to consult, and no much larger clone falls within one base.

The CDR3 contains 14 residues, cysteine and phenylalanine counted. Just the 42-base CDR3 DNA is kept, in frame starting at base 1. V is reduced by 3 bases and J by 0 bases, leaving a spacing of 5 bases between them. Reading the germline V gene (reference sequence) gives CDR1 LNHDA and CDR2 SQIVND. For the CD8 naive samples, CD45RO-negative cells were positively selected for CCR7, yielding a CD45RA+CCR7+ population from which TemRA cells were excluded. The donors were healthy, HIV-negative adults with no recently reported acute infections or vaccinations. Every donor was a Caucasian adult living in Nashville, Tennessee, USA. Blood was collected by leukapheresis, and PBMCs were isolated by Ficoll-Histopaque density gradient centrifugation and then cryopreserved in liquid nitrogen vapor phase. Analytical flow cytometry was used to check the purity and quantity of each magnetically sorted T cell population. From each sorted fraction, genomic DNA was isolated and quantified by UV absorbance on a Nanodrop 2000c.

Using the deep immunoSEQ assay, TCR CDR3 regions were amplified from genomic DNA by multiplex PCR. Extracted genomic DNA from each cell subset was spread evenly across all wells of several immunoSEQ 96-well plates, with each plate serving as a replicate. For sorted subsets, around 200 ng genomic DNA, equal to tens of thousands of T cell genomes, was loaded into each replicate PCR. Purified libraries were quantified with a Qubit 3.0 fluorometer, sized on a Bioanalyzer 2100, and re-quantified with the KAPA Library Quantification kit. Every immunoSEQ 96-well plate was sequenced on a dedicated single-read 150-cycle Illumina NextSeq 550 flow cell. As for how the authors treated the data: Because only junctional sequences without quality scores were contained in the immunoSEQ output, filtering matching that applied to full-length reads could not be performed. Sequences were annotated with PyIR, a Python wrapper for IgBLAST v1.9, using IMGT germline references to assign V/J genes and CDR3. Any read was removed if the V/J assignment was weak (E-value above 1e-6), the CDR3 was missing, or the read contained stop codons, out-of-frame junctions, or ambiguous translated residues. V3J clonotypes were defined as sequences sharing an identical inferred V gene, J gene, and CDR3 amino acid sequence. Percentage overlap between repertoires was computed as shared unique clonotypes divided by the size of the smaller repertoire. Richness of each repertoire was evaluated using RTK rarefaction, the Chao1 estimator, and Recon v2.1 estimates of unobserved clonotypes. For all TCRbeta clonotypes obtained by the gDNA method from a few donors, generation probabilities were computed with OLGA. As stored in TCRdb, this immuneACCESS dataset retains in-frame rearrangements with V and J assigned. A fraction of the clones does not appear; measured against another copy, unresolved V genes explain less than half of the discrepancy, and the remainder lacks a known reason. V, J and clone size derive from that table, while D and trimming were established from the DNA sequence. The sample table contains about 650,000 clones; only one count was recorded for less than 97% of them. About 0.11% of the sample lies in the top ten.

What the study reported, not specific to this receptor: Based on pairwise subsampling, the degree of clonotype sharing among donors was expected to be affected by sequencing depth. Even with the large sequencing depth, rarefaction of the sorted-subset datasets indicated that sequencing was incomplete. Because the study included only a small number of donors, the genetic and exposure-history diversity represented was limited. Sharing across several donors was observed for around 5% of naive CD4, over 3% of naive CD8, around 2.5% of memory CD4, and roughly 0.4% of memory CD8 clonotypes. Higher generation probabilities were observed for clonotypes shared by all four sorted-subset donors than for non-shared clonotypes. Only blood was sampled, and tissue TCR repertoires likely differ from those in blood. Estimated clonotype richness was generally larger for naive than for memory subsets.

Input material: naive CD8+ T cells sorted from blood. According to the study, the label for this sample's cell subset or site signals: CD45RA+CCR7+. This sequence originates from a woman under 40 in good health. Recombination linked TRBV19 to TRBJ2-2, with an unclear D gene assignment. The CDR3 region reads CASSIISNTGELFF. DNA sequence: TGTGCCAGTAGTATTATCTCGAACACCGGGGAGCTGTTTTTT.